These 19 T cell receptor beta chains were sequenced from one sample in a study of technical replicates of blood from a handful of donors (dated by TCRdb to the late 2010s). The library was produced with the immunoSEQ multiplex PCR assay. This immuneACCESS table, as held by TCRdb, lists in-frame sequences with V and J called but not all clones. Of the missing ones, under half trace to an unresolved V gene in checked studies; the others have no known cause. The sample table contains 45,000 to 60,000 clones; only one count was recorded for 90% to 96% of them. Under 0.45% of the sample goes to the ten largest clones. The sequenced material came from T cells isolated from PBMCs. The receptors stem from a human donor in good health.

The count of this clone is one. The chain combines TRBV6-4 with TRBJ2-1; 8 bases line up with TRBD2. This CDR3 comprises 15 residues. Germline loops: CDR1 MRHNA, CDR2 SNTAGT. With V trimmed by 2 bases and J by 1 base, 1 base remained unmatched. The CDR3 loop is CASSDGLASYNEQFF. The CDR3 DNA is TGTGCCAGCAGTGACGGACTAGCTTCCTACAATGAGCAGTTCTTC.

J is TRBJ2-1 and V is TRBV11-2; TRBD1 matches at 8 bases. V lost 4 bases to trimming and J lost 7 bases; unmatched junction nucleotides: 12. Germline V lookup: CDR1 SGHAT, CDR2 FQNNGV. The CDR3 consists of 16 residues. The CDR3 spells CASSSLAGTGSNEQFF. The CDR3 DNA follows: TGTGCCAGCAGCTCCCTCGCCGGGACAGGCTCTAATGAGCAGTTCTTC. Drawing the rest from reference TRBV11-2 and TRBJ2-1, the complete variable domain is EAGVAQSPRYKIIEKRQSVAFWCNPISGHATLYWYQQILGQGPKLLIQFQNNGVVDDSQLPKDRFSAERLKGVDSTLKIQPAKLEDSAVYLCASSSLAGTGSNEQFFGPGTRLTVL.

The V and J genes are TRBV29-1 and TRBJ1-1; 10 positions agree with TRBD1. V was pared by 6 bases and J by 3 bases, with 4 bases of the junction left unmatched. The CDR3 has 13 residues. Germline lookup yields CDR1 SQVTM and CDR2 ANQGSEA. The CDR3 loop reads CSVGTGADTEAFF. As DNA, the CDR3 is TGCAGCGTGGGGACAGGGGCGGACACTGAAGCTTTCTTT.

V gene TRBV19 combines with J gene TRBJ1-1; unclear D gene. Germline CDR1 reads LNHDA; CDR2 reads SQIVND (reference sequence). V lost 3 bases to trimming and J lost 6 bases, with 8 bases between them. The CDR3 totals 12 residues. CDR3 region: CASSIGLSEAFF. The CDR3 nucleotides read TGTGCCAGTAGTATTGGGCTCTCTGAAGCTTTCTTT.

This clone was observed a single time. The chain carries TRBV4-3 and TRBJ1-2, with D perhaps TRBD1 (5 bases). V was cut by 0 bases and J by 4 bases, with 12 bases left in between. The V gene's germline CDR1 is LGHNA and CDR2 YSLEER. This CDR3 has 15 residues. CDR3 DNA sequence: TGCGCCAGCAGCCAAGAAGTGACAGCCGTCTATGGCTACACCTTC. Translating it yields CASSQEVTAVYGYTF.

This clone appeared a few times. The chain is built from TRBV6-5 and TRBJ1-2, with 7 positions matching TRBD1. V gave up 5 bases and J gave up 4 bases; unmatched junction bases: 4. There are 13 residues in the CDR3. The germline CDR1 and CDR2 sequences are MNHEY and SVGAGI. Here the CDR3 reads CASSDRVSYGYTF. The CDR3 bases are TGTGCCAGCAGTGACAGGGTCAGCTATGGCTACACCTTC.

This rearrangement joins TRBV21-1 to TRBJ1-1; the table's D call, TRBD1, was not checked against the DNA. TRBV21-1 is a recognized pseudogene. This CDR3 has 16 amino acids. In DNA form, the CDR3 reads TGTGCCAGCAGCAAAGGACAGGGGGCGTTGAACACTGAAGCTTTCTTT. As protein: CASSKGQGALNTEAFF.

CDR3 region: CASSLVDRIGNQPQHF. The CDR3 coding sequence is TGTGCCAGCAGCTTAGTGGACAGGATAGGCAATCAGCCCCAGCATTTT. The chain joins TRBV11-3 to TRBJ1-5; 7 bases fit TRBD1. This CDR3 is 16 amino acids long. CDR1 and CDR2 from the germline V gene are SGHNT and YENEEA. J gave up 2 bases and V 1 base, and 5 bases lay outside the gene matches.

The chain recombines TRBV29-1 with TRBJ1-1; 10 nucleotides align to TRBD1. CDR1 and CDR2 (germline): SQVTM, ANQGSEA. CDR3 length: 11 residues. The V gene end was trimmed by 4 bases and the J gene end by 8 bases; junction bases not matched to a gene: 1. The CDR3 DNA is TGCAGCGTTGGACAGGGGGCCGAAGCTTTCTTT. It is translated as CSVGQGAEAFF.

CDR3 nucleotide sequence: TGTGCCAGCAGCCAATCCCCCCTATTACTAGGACCTAGCACAGATACGCAGTATTTT. Translation: CASSQSPLLLGPSTDTQYF. The chain combines TRBV4-2 with TRBJ2-3, with D perhaps TRBD2 (5 bases). The V end lost 2 bases, the J end lost 0 bases, and 21 bases lay between the germline ends. The germline V gene has CDR1 LGHNA and CDR2 YNFKEQ. CDR3 length equals 19 residues.

The chain recombines TRBV6-1 with TRBJ2-5, with 7 bases identical to TRBD2. The CDR3 sequence is 14 residues long. CDR1 and CDR2 (germline): MNHNS, SASEGT. The trim removed 1 base at V and 5 bases at J, leaving 4 bases unmatched. In DNA, the CDR3 is TGTGCCAGCAGTGAAGGGGGAGGGCAGGAGACCCAGTACTTC. Its translation is CASSEGGGQETQYF.

The chain couples TRBV7-9 to TRBJ1-1; perhaps TRBD1 as D (5 bases). CDR3 length equals 15 residues. Germline V CDR1 and CDR2: SEHNR, FQNEAQ (reference sequence). Trimming took 0 bases from V and 3 from J, leaving 11 bases between them. This CDR3 reads CASSLAQGVYTEAFF. DNA for the CDR3: TGTGCCAGCAGCTTAGCACAAGGGGTTTACACTGAAGCTTTCTTT.

The rearrangement links TRBV5-1 to TRBJ2-7, with D possibly matching TRBD1 (6 bases). This CDR3 has 13 residues. The V end was cut by 7 bases, the J end by 1 base, with 12 bases between. The germline V gene encodes CDR1 SGHRS and CDR2 YFSETQ. CDR3 in amino acids: CASRQTGSYEQYF. The DNA of the CDR3 is TGCGCCAGCCGACAGACAGGATCCTACGAGCAGTACTTC.

J is TRBJ2-7 and V is TRBV7-3; TRBD1 aligns across 7 bases. Germline V gene sequence: CDR1 SGHTA, CDR2 FQGTGA. Germline trimming cut 5 bases from V and 2 bases from J; bases unmatched to any gene: 12. This CDR3 region has 16 residues. The CDR3 here is CASSPTPGQWTYEQYF. The CDR3 region has the DNA TGTGCCAGCAGCCCTACCCCGGGACAGTGGACCTACGAGCAGTACTTC.

This sequence joins TRBV25-1 and TRBJ2-7, with 7 bases fitting TRBD1. CDR1 is MGHDK and CDR2 is SYGVNS in the germline V gene. This CDR3 has 15 residues. V was pared by 6 bases and J by 4 bases, with 12 bases of the junction left unmatched. This CDR3 reads CASSPGQEVLYEQYF. In DNA form, the CDR3 reads TGTGCCAGCAGCCCCGGACAGGAGGTATTATACGAGCAGTACTTC.

This clone has a single count. The genes are TRBV6-5 and TRBJ1-3; 8 nucleotides line up with TRBD1. CDR3 length: 14 residues. The germline gives CDR1 MNHEY, CDR2 SVGAGI. The V and J ends lost 5 bases and 4 bases, in that order; junction bases with no gene match: 4. CDR3 amino acids: CASSITGGGNTIYF. The DNA of the CDR3 is TGTGCCAGCAGTATCACAGGGGGGGGAAACACCATATATTTT.

This clone was seen a single time. This chain joins TRBV4-1 and TRBJ2-7; TRBD1 matches 10 bases. Germline CDR1 reads MGHRA; CDR2 reads YSYEKL. This CDR3 region has 15 residues. Trimming at V came to 3 bases and at J to 8 bases, leaving 10 bases not matched to a gene. The chain's CDR3 is CASSQQTGGPLKQYF. In DNA, the CDR3 is TGCGCCAGCAGCCAGCAGACAGGGGGCCCTTTGAAGCAGTACTTC.

The V gene is TRBV30, the J gene TRBJ2-2; D is undetermined. This CDR3 region has 14 residues. V lost 1 base and J lost 2, with 8 bases in between. The germline gives CDR1 GTSNPN, CDR2 SVGIG (reference sequence). The CDR3 DNA follows: TGTGCCTGGAGTGCGCTTACTAACACCGGGGAGCTGTTTTTT. Protein product: CAWSALTNTGELFF. Variable domain in full (rest from reference TRBV30 and TRBJ2-2): SQTIHQWPATLVQPVGSPLSLECTVEGTSNPNLYWYRQAAGRGLQLLFYSVGIGQISSEVPQNLSASRPQDRQFILSSKKLLLSDSGFYLCAWSALTNTGELFFGEGSRLTVL.

The V gene is TRBV7-8, the J gene TRBJ2-3; 7 bases fit TRBD1. The CDR3 runs to 17 residues. Unmatched junction bases numbered 12, after V lost 4 bases and J lost 2 bases. The germline gives CDR1 SGHVS, CDR2 FQNEAQ. Written as DNA, the CDR3 is TGTGCCAGCAGCTCGCCGGGACAGATACTCCACACAGATACGCAGTATTTT. It is translated as CASSSPGQILHTDTQYF.